This T cell receptor (beta chain) was found in a study of regulatory T cells in long-lasting Graves disease. The length of the CDR3 is 14 residues. V was pared by 4 bases and J by 4 bases, with 14 bases between. The germline gives CDR1 SGHRS, CDR2 YFSETQ. Sequencing libraries for TCR beta were prepared with iRepertoire HTBI primers and Arm-PCR of CDR3 regions. TCRdb processed the multiplex PCR reads anew with MiXCR; each CDR3 protein has one entry. Among around 500,000 distinct CDR3 sequences listed, around 21% were seen once. This clonotype appeared a few times. Sample time point: persistent/refractory GD, antithyroid drugs over 5 years with positive TRAb. TCR sequences were obtained from RNA taken from PBMCs.

The gene calls are TRBV5-1 and TRBJ1-1; no firm D call. The TCR comes from a female donor with Graves disease. Sequences were derived from peripheral blood mononuclear cells (PBMCs), sampled when the disease was refractory, from a patient treated with antithyroid drugs. CDR3 nucleotides: TGCGCCAGCAGCCAGAAATTCGTGGGCACTGAAGCTTTCTTT. Translated: CASSQKFVGTEAFF.